This passage covers 13 T cell receptor beta chains from one sample sequenced in a study of blood T cell repertoires in COVID-19. Repertoires were generated with immunoSEQ multiplex PCR, while TCRdb's copy carries only in-frame clones and drops some. The sample lists under 60,000 clones; around 78% were seen once. The sequenced sample consisted of peripheral blood. These TCRs come from a human donor in a cohort sampled during active COVID-19.

This clone has only one observation. The chain joins TRBV3-1 (or the pseudogene TRBV3-2) to TRBJ1-2, with D unresolved. The CDR3 spans 13 residues. V dropped 2 bases and J dropped 3 bases, with 7 bases sitting between them. Per germline, CDR1 LGHDT and CDR2 YNNKEL (reference sequence). CDR3 DNA sequence: TGTGCCAGCAGCCAATTACACGACTATGGCTACACCTTC. Protein sequence: CASSQLHDYGYTF.

As regards this clone: The identical CDR3 is also encoded by other nucleotide sequences in the sample. The chain has TRBV5-6 and TRBJ1-2, with D possibly being TRBD1 (5 bases). The CDR3 totals 13 residues. Germline values: CDR1 SGHDT, CDR2 YYEEEE. Trimming shortened V by 0 bases and J by 4 bases, and 7 bases separated the two germline ends. The CDR3 DNA reads as TGTGCCAGCAGCTTGGGACAGCCCTATGGCTACACCTTC. Translating it yields CASSLGQPYGYTF.

Remarks on this clone: The sample has other DNA sequences that encode this CDR3 too. CDR3 in amino acids: CASSQEGGYGYTF. In nucleotides, the CDR3 is TGCGCCAGCAGCCAAGAAGGGGGTTATGGCTACACCTTC. V is TRBV4-3 and J is TRBJ1-2; a possible D gene is TRBD1 (6 bases). The CDR3 is made up of 13 amino acids. Trimming removed 0 bases from V and 5 bases from J, with 7 bases in between. CDR1 and CDR2 (germline): LGHNA, YSLEER.

The genes are TRBV6-5 and TRBJ1-5; maybe TRBD1 (5 bases). V gave up 8 bases and J gave up 5 bases, with 16 bases separating them. The CDR3 is made up of 14 amino acids. The germline CDR1 and CDR2 sequences are MNHEY and SVGAGI. CDR3 amino acids: CASHDLSGHQPQHF. CDR3 nucleotides: TGTGCCAGCCACGATCTATCAGGGCATCAGCCCCAGCATTTT.

The sample holds a few counts of this clone. V is TRBV19 and J is TRBJ1-3, with D maybe TRBD1 (5 bases). Deletions cut 3 bases from V and 5 bases from J, with 8 bases between. This CDR3 comprises 13 residues. CDR1 and CDR2 from the germline V gene are LNHDA and SQIVND (reference sequence). The CDR3 protein is CASSMDIRNTIYF. The DNA of the CDR3 is TGTGCCAGTAGTATGGACATACGAAACACCATATATTTT.

As regards this clone: The junction departs from the called germline gene at one end, perhaps through a read error. The genes are TRBV27 and TRBJ2-1, with 9 nucleotides matching TRBD1. CDR1 and CDR2 (germline): MNHEY, SMNVEV (reference sequence). This CDR3 has 14 residues. This CDR3 is CASSPLPTGGRPLF. In nucleotides, the CDR3 is TGTGCCAGCAGTCCACTACCCACAGGGGGCAGGCCGCTCTTC.

This sequence joins TRBV5-6 and TRBJ2-3; D remains unclear. V was pared by 1 base and J by 2 bases, with 11 bases between. This CDR3 region has 15 residues. Germline CDR1 is SGHDT and CDR2 is YYEEEE. CDR3 DNA sequence: TGTGCCAGCAGCTTGTATTCGGAGACCACAGATACGCAGTATTTT. Amino acids: CASSLYSETTDTQYF. The complete variable domain, with remaining parts taken from reference TRBV5-6 and TRBJ2-3, reads DAGVTQSPTHLIKTRGQQVTLRCSPKSGHDTVSWYQQALGQGPQFIFQYYEEEERQRGNFPDRFSGHQFPNYSSELNVNALLLGDSALYLCASSLYSETTDTQYFGPGTRLTVL.

V and J are TRBV10-3 and TRBJ1-2; unclear D gene. Germline lookup yields CDR1 ENHRY and CDR2 SYGVKD. CDR3 size: 12 residues. Trimming pared 7 bases from V and 7 bases from J, leaving 13 bases between. CDR3: CAITGGRSGYTF. The CDR3 nucleotides are TGTGCCATCACTGGAGGAAGAAGTGGCTACACCTTC.

This clone was observed a single time. The rearrangement joins TRBV28 to TRBJ2-7; 13 bases align to TRBD2. The CDR3 loop spans 17 amino acids. The germline CDR1 and CDR2 sequences are MDHEN and SYDVKM. J gave up 4 bases and V 7 bases, and 13 bases lay outside the gene matches. CDR3 residues: CASNRTSGGRTRYEQYF. The CDR3 DNA sequence: TGTGCCAGCAACAGGACTAGCGGGGGTCGGACACGGTACGAGCAGTACTTC.

The chain has TRBV21-1 and TRBJ2-3; the DNA was not compared with TRBD2, the D call given in the table. TRBV21-1 is a recognized pseudogene. The CDR3 length is 17 residues. CDR3 nucleotides: TGTGCCAGCAGCAAAGCCGGGGGGGCCTACCCCACAGATACGCAGTATTTT. This translates into CASSKAGGAYPTDTQYF.

This clone was counted a single time. The rearrangement links TRBV7-2 to TRBJ1-2; weak D call: TRBD1 (5 bases). CDR1 and CDR2 from the germline V gene are SGHTA and FQGNSA. This CDR3 is 13 amino acids long. The germline V and J ends were trimmed by 8 bases and 4 bases, with 14 bases remaining between them. The CDR3 DNA is TGTGCCAGCGGGAACCAGGGACTCTATGGCTACACCTTC. This sequence encodes CASGNQGLYGYTF.

The chain links TRBV6-5 to TRBJ1-5, with a tentative D call TRBD1 (5 bases). Trimming left V 10 bases short and J 6 bases short, with 22 bases between. CDR3 length: 15 amino acids. Germline-derived CDR1 and CDR2 are MNHEY and SVGAGI. The CDR3 nucleotides are TGTGCCATTTCTCTGGGGCAGGCGCGTCTTCAGCCCCAGCATTTT. This sequence encodes CAISLGQARLQPQHF.

This chain connects TRBV5-6 to TRBJ2-1, with 7 bases lining up with TRBD1. J was trimmed by 2 bases and V by 5 bases; bases with no gene match: 7. CDR3 length: 15 amino acids. Germline lookup yields CDR1 SGHDT and CDR2 YYEEEE. In DNA, the CDR3 is TGTGCCAGCAGTTTTGACAGGGTAACCTACAATGAGCAGTTCTTC. It is translated as CASSFDRVTYNEQFF.